This TCR beta chain originates from a study of cytomegalovirus exposure and HLA in healthy donors. As regards this clone: The antigen is unknown.

13 Jbeta primers and 60 Vbeta primers were used for the PCR. The table came from immunoSEQ multiplex PCR; TCRdb's copy has only in-frame clones and leaves some out. There are around 100,000 clones in the sample; roughly 84% occur only once, and 2.1% lies in the top ten. Germline lookup yields CDR1 LNHDA and CDR2 SQIVND (reference sequence). CDR3 length equals 15 residues. J lost 5 bases, V lost 3 bases, and 2 bases had no gene match. Study conclusions and caveats: An analysis was carried out at a later point. It showed that HLA-associated TCR beta chains were more clonally expanded than equally common non-associated chains. A cluster of highly shared sequence variants was likely a sequencing artifact. Most of the TCR beta V segments (in an earlier analysis) were productive either about 87% or about 30% of the time. A later analysis found that most CMV-associated TCR beta chains appeared HLA-restricted.

V usage is TRBV19 and J usage is TRBJ1-6, with TRBD1 identical over 9 bases. This clonotype was obtained from a man between 18 and 29 years old in good health and CMV-seronegative. What was sequenced was PBMCs. The CDR3 bases are TGTGCCAGTAGTATGGGGGACAGGGATAATTCACCCCTCCACTTT. It yields the protein CASSMGDRDNSPLHF.